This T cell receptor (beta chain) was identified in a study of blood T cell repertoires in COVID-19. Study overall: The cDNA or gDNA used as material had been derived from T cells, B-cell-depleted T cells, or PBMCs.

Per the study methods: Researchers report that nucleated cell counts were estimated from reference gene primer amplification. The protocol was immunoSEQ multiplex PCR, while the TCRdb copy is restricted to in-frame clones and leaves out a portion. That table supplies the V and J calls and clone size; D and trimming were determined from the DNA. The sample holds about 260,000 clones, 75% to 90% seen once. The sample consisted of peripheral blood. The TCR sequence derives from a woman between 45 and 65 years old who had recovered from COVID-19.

The CDR3: CASSLSAYEQYF. The CDR3 DNA follows: TGTGCCAGCAGTTTATCCGCCTACGAGCAGTACTTC. The chain employs TRBV28 and TRBJ2-7; D remains ambiguous. V shed 1 base and J shed 2 bases, with 3 bases lying between them. Germline CDR1 is MDHEN and CDR2 is SYDVKM. CDR3 size: 12 residues. Filled out from reference TRBV28 and TRBJ2-7, the complete variable domain reads DVKVTQSSRYLVKRTGEKVFLECVQDMDHENMFWYRQDPGLGLRLIYFSYDVKMKEKGDIPEGYSVSREKKERFSLILESASTNQTSMYLCASSLSAYEQYFGPGTRLTVT.